This note documents a single TCR beta chain sequence. The antigen it binds to is not known. Qualities for individual bases were not recorded, and no much larger clone is one base off. Enrolling through a virtual design, the prospective study's participants ranged in age from roughly 18 to 89 years and lived across approximately 25 United States geographic areas. To assign participants to cohorts, the prospective study relied on clinical history that participants themselves reported in a screening survey and a study questionnaire. Recovered participants in ImmuneRACE Cohort 3 were defined as having two consecutive negative NP/OP PCR tests, clearance from a healthcare professional, or resolution of symptoms. Each participant in the prospective study had whole blood, serum and a nasopharyngeal or oropharyngeal swab collected by mobile phlebotomists. Prospective study participants could optionally give additional blood draws and questionnaires over an approximately 2-month period. Before DNA extraction, blood samples from the prospective study were shipped at room temperature or frozen.

The immunoSEQ Assay, a bias-controlled multiplex PCR, was used to amplify TCRbeta CDR3 regions from genomic DNA. On the authors' methods: The number of nucleated cells in each sample was estimated from the amplification of reference gene primers within the assay. To quantify the absolute abundance of each unique TCRbeta CDR3 rearrangement, sequence reads were collapsed and filtered. For each sample, productive Simpson clonality was calculated as the square root of Simpson's diversity index across productive rearrangements. The source is immuneACCESS, and TCRdb retained only in-frame sequences with V and J called. Part of the clones is not carried over; for the studies checked, unresolved V genes explain less than half of this, and the remainder is unexplained. V, J and clone size were drawn from that table, and D and trimming were deduced from the DNA. For this sample there are 310,000 or so clones; 70% to 90% appear just once. The biggest ten clones account for 4.5% to 7% of the sample.

The data were obtained in a study of blood T cell repertoires in COVID-19 (dated by TCRdb to about 2020). Study-level background: The collaborator samples originated in the United States, Italy and Spain and spanned the acute and convalescent phases of COVID-19. Sample metadata almost always included a de-identified subject ID, COVID-19 status, age in years and sex. The prospective study material was composed of cDNA or gDNA derived from T cells, B-cell-depleted T cells, or PBMCs. The dataset comprised deeply sampled blood TCRbeta repertoires from subjects exposed to, actively infected with, or recovered from COVID-19. Where available, HLA class I and class II types were taken from metadata supplied by the sample provider and were not determined by assay-based typing. The samples were drawn from the first 160 participants of the ongoing ImmuneRACE study and from under 1,500 subjects provided by 6 global collaborators. The repertoires were made available in a free public database intended to serve as a resource for research on the immune response to SARS-CoV-2. Study-wide conclusions, independent of this receptor: Clinical and demographic metadata were provided uncurated, with the amount varying by source and participant.

Material for sequencing was PBMCs or T cells enriched from blood (not recorded which). The clonotype originates from a woman aged 30 to 39 who had recovered from COVID-19.

The sequenced DNA: TGTGCCAGTAGGCCGACAGGGGGCCCCGGGGAGCTGTTTTTT. The translation is CASRPTGGPGELFF. The chain is made from TRBV19 and TRBJ2-2, with TRBD1 matching 10 junction bases. Sequences LNHDA (CDR1) and SQIVND (CDR2) are obtained from the germline V gene (reference sequence). The V end gives up 6 bases and the J end 6 bases, leaving 4 bases in the junction not matched to a gene. The cysteine opens and the phenylalanine closes a CDR3 of 14 amino acids. The retained sequence is limited to the CDR3, 42 bases, with the frame set at the first base.